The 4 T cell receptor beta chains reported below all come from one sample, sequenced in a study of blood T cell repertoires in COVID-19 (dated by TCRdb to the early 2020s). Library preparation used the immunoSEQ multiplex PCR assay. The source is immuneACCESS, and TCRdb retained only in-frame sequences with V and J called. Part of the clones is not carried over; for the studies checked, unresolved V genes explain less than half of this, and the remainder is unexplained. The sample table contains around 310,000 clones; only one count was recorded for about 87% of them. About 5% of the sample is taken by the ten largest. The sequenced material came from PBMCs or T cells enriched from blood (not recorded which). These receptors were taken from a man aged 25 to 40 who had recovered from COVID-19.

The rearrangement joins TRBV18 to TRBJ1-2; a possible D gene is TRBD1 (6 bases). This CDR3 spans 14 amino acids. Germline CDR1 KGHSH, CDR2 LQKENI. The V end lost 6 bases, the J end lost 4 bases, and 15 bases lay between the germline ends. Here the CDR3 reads CASSESGVPYGYTF. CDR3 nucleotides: TGTGCCAGCTCCGAGTCAGGGGTCCCCTATGGCTACACCTTC.

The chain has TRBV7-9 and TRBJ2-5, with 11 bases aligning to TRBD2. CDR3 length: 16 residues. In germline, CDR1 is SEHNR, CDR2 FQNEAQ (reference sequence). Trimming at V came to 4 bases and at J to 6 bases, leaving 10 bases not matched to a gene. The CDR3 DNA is TGTGCCAGCAGCTCCCCGGGGACTAGCGGTAAAAAGACCCAGTACTTC. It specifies CASSSPGTSGKKTQYF.

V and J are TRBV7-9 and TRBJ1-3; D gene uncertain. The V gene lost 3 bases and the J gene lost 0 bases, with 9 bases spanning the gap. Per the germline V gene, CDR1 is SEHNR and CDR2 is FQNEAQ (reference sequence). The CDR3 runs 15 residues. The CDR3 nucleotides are TGTGCCAGCAGCTTGACGGCTAGCTCTGGAAACACCATATATTTT. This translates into CASSLTASSGNTIYF.

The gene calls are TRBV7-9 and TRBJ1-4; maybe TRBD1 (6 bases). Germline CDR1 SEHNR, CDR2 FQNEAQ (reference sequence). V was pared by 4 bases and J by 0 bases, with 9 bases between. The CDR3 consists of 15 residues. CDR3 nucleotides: TGTGCCAGCAGCTCAGGACAGACAACTAATGAAAAACTGTTTTTT. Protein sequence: CASSSGQTTNEKLFF.